The clone carrying this TCR beta chain was counted between two and nine times. This sample was taken from a study of blood T cell repertoires in COVID-19. The wider study: From the United States, Italy and Spain came samples of acute and convalescent COVID-19. Sample material is recorded as cDNA or gDNA derived from T cells, B-cell-depleted T cells, or PBMCs.

Germline CDR1 and CDR2: LNHDA and SQIVND (reference sequence). The CDR3 is made up of 16 amino acids. J lost 4 bases, V lost 4 bases, and 7 bases had no gene match. In the original analysis: Nucleated cell counts were estimated from reference gene primer amplification. Clones were read by immunoSEQ multiplex PCR, and TCRdb kept only the in-frame ones, dropping some. That table furnishes V, J and clone size, whereas the DNA furnished D and trimming. The table lists 250,000 to 300,000 clones, less than 85% of them singletons. Specimen: peripheral blood. The clonotype comes from a man in his fifties or sixties who had recovered from COVID-19. The chain recombines TRBV19 with TRBJ2-2; 9 bases map to TRBD1. The DNA for the CDR3 is TGTGCCAGTAGTACAGGGACAGGGCGTAGCACCGGGGAGCTGTTTTTT. It is translated as CASSTGTGRSTGELFF.